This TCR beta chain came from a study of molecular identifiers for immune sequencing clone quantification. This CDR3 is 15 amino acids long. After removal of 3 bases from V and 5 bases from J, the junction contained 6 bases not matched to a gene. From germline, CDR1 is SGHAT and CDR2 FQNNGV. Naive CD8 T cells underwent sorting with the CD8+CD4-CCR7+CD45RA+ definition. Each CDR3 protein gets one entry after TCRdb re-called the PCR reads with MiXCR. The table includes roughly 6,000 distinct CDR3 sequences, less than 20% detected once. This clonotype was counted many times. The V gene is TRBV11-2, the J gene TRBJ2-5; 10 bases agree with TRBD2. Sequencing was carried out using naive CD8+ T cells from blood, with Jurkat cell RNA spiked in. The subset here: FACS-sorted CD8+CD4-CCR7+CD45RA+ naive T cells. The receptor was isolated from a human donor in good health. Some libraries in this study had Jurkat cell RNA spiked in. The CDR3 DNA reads TGTGCCAGCAGCTTGAGCGGGGGGGCCGTGGAGACCCAGTACTTC. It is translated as CASSLSGGAVETQYF.